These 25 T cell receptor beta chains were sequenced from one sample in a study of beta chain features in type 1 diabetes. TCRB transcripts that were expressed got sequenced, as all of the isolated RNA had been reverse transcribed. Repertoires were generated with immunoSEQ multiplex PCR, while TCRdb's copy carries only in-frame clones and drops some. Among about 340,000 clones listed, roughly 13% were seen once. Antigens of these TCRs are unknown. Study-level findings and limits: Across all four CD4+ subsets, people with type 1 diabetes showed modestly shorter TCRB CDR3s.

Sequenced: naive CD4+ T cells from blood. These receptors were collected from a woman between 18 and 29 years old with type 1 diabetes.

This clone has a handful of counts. The CDR3 protein is CASSPIQGIGTDTQYF. In nucleotides, the CDR3 is TGTGCCAGCAGCCCGATTCAGGGTATCGGCACAGATACGCAGTATTTT. The V and J genes are TRBV7-9 and TRBJ2-3; D is possibly TRBD1 (5 bases). V was pared by 5 bases and J by 1 base, with 16 bases between. Germline V gene data show CDR1 as SEHNR and CDR2 as FQNEAQ (reference sequence). The CDR3 covers 16 residues. Combining the CDR3 with reference TRBV7-9 and TRBJ2-3 gives the whole variable domain DTGVSQNPRHKITKRGQNVTFRCDPISEHNRLYWYRQTLGQGPEFLTYFQNEAQLEKSRLLSDRFSAERPKGSFSTLEIQRTEQGDSAMYLCASSPIQGIGTDTQYFGPGTRLTVL.

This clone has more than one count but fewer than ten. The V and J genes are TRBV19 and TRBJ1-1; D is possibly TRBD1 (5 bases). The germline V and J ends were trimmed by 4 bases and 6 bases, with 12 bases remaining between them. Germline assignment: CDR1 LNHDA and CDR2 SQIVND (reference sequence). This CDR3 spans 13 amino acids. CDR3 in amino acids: CASSTLGLAEAFF. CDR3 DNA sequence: TGTGCCAGTAGTACTTTGGGACTCGCTGAAGCTTTCTTT.

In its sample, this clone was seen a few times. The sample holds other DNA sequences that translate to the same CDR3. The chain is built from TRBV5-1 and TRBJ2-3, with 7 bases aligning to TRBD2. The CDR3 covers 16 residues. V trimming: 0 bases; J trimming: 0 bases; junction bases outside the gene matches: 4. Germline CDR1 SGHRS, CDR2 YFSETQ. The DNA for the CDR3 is TGCGCCAGCAGCTTGGGTAATAGCGGGAGCACAGATACGCAGTATTTT. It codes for CASSLGNSGSTDTQYF.

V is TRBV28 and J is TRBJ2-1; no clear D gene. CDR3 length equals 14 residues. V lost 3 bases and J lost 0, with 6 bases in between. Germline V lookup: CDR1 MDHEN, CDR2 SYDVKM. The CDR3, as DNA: TGTGCCAGCAGTTTCCCATTCTCCTACAATGAGCAGTTCTTC. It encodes CASSFPFSYNEQFF.

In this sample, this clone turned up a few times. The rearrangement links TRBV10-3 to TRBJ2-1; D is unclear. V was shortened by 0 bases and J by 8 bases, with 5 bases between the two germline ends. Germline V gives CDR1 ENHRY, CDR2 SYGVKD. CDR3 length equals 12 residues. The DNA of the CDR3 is TGTGCCATCAGTGAGTCGGGCGATGAGCAGTTCTTC. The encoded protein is CAISESGDEQFF.

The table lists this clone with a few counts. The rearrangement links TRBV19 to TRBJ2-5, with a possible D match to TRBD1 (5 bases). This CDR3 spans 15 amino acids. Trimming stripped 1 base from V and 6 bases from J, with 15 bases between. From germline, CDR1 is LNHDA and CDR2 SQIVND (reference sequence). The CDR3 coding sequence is TGTGCCAGTAGTATAGGGTCAGGGCCGGTGAAGACCCAGTACTTC. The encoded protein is CASSIGSGPVKTQYF.

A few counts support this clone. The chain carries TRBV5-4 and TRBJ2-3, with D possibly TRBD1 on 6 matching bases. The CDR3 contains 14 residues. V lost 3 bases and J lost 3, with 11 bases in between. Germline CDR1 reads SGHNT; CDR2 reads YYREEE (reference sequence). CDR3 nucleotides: TGTGCCAGCAGCTCGACCCAGGGGACAGATACGCAGTATTTT. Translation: CASSSTQGTDTQYF.

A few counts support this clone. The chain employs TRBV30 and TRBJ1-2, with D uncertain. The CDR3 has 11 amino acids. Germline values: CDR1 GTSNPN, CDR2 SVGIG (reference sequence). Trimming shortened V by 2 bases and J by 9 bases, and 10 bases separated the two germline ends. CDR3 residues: CAWSPGSSYTF. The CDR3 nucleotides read TGTGCCTGGAGTCCCGGGTCGAGCTACACCTTC.

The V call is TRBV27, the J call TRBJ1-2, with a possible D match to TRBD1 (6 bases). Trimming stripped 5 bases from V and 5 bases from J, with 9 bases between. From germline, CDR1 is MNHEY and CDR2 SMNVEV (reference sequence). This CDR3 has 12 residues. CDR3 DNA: TGTGCCAGCAGTCTGGACAGATATGGCTACACCTTC. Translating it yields CASSLDRYGYTF.

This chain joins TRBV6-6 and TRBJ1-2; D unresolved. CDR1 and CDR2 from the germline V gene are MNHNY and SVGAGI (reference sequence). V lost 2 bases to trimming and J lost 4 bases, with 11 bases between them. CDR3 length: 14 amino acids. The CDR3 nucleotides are TGTGCCAGCAGTTACAAAGGTGGGAGCTATGGCTACACCTTC. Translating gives CASSYKGGSYGYTF.

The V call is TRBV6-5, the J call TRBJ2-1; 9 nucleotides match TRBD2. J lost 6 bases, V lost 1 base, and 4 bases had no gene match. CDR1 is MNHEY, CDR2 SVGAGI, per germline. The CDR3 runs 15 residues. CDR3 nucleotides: TGTGCCAGCAGTTACTTGTTAGCGGGAGTCAATGAGCAGTTCTTC. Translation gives CASSYLLAGVNEQFF.

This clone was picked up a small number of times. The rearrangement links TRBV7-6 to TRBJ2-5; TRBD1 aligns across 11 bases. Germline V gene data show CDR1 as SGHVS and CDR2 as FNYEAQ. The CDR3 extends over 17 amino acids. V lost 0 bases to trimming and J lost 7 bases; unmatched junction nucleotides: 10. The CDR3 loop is CASSLATGTGGFGTQYF. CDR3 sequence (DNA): TGTGCCAGCAGCTTAGCTACCGGGACAGGGGGGTTTGGGACCCAGTACTTC.

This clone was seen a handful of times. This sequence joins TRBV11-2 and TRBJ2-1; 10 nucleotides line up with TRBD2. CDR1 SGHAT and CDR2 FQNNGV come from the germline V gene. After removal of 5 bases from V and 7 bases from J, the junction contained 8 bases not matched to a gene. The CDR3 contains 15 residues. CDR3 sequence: CASSILAGYGNEQFF. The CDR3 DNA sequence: TGTGCCAGCAGCATACTAGCGGGATATGGAAATGAGCAGTTCTTC.

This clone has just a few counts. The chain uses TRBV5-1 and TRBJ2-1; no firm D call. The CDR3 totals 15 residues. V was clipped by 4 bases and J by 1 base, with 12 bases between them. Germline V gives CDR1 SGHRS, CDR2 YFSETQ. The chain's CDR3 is CASSPQSASYNEQFF. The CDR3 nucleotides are TGCGCCAGCAGCCCTCAGTCCGCTTCCTACAATGAGCAGTTCTTC.

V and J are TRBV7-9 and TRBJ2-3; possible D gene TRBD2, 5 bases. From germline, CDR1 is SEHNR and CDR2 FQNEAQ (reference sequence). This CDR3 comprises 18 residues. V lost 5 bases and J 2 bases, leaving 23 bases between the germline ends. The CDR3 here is CASSPSLAGPRPTDTQYF. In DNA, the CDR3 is TGTGCCAGCAGCCCCTCCCTGGCGGGTCCACGGCCCACAGATACGCAGTATTTT.

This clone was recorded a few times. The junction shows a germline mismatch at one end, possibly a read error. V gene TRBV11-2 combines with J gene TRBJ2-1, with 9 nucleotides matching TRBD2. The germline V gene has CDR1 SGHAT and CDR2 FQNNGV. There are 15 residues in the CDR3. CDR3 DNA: TGCGCCAGCAGCCTCCTAGCGGGGAACTACAATGAGCAGTTCTTC. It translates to CASSLLAGNYNEQFF.

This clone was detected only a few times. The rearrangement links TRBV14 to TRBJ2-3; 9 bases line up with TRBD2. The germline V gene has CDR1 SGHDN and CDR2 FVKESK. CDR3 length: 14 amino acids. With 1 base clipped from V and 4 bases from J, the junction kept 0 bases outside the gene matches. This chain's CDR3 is CASSQVAGADTQYF. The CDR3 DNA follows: TGTGCCAGCAGCCAAGTAGCGGGAGCAGATACGCAGTATTTT.

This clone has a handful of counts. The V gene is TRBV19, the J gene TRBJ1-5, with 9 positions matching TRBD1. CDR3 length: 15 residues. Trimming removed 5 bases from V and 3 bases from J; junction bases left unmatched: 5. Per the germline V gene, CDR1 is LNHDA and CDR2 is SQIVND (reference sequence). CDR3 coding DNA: TGTGCCAGTAGTCCCGGGACAGGGTACAATCAGCCCCAGCATTTT. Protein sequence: CASSPGTGYNQPQHF.

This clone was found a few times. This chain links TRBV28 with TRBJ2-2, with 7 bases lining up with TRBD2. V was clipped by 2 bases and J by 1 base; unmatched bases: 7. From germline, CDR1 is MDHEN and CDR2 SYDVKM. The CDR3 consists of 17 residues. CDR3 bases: TGTGCCAGCAGTTTAATCGAGTCTAGCGGGAACACCGGGGAGCTGTTTTTT. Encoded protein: CASSLIESSGNTGELFF.

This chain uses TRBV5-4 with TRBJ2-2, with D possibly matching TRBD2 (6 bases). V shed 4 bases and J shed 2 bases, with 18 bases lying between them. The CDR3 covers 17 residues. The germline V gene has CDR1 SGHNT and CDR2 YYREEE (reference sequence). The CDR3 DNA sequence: TGTGCCAGCAGCCCCGGCGGGCAAGCGGGTAACACCGGGGAGCTGTTTTTT. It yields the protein CASSPGGQAGNTGELFF. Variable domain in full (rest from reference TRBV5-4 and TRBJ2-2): ETGVTQSPTHLIKTRGQQVTLRCSSQSGHNTVSWYQQALGQGPQFIFQYYREEENGRGNFPPRFSGLQFPNYSSELNVNALELDDSALYLCASSPGGQAGNTGELFFGEGSRLTVL.

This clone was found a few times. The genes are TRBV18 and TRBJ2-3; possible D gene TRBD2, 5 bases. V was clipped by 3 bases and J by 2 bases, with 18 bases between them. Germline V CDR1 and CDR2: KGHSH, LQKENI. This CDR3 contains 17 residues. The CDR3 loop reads CASSPTSMGAFTDTQYF. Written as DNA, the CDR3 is TGTGCCAGCTCACCGACTTCAATGGGAGCCTTCACAGATACGCAGTATTTT.

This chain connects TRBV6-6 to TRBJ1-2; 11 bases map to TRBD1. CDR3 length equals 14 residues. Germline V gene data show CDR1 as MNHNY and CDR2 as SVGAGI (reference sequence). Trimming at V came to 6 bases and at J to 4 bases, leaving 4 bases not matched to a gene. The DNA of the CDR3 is TGTGCCAGCAGGTCCGGGACAGGGGGCTATGGCTACACCTTC. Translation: CASRSGTGGYGYTF.

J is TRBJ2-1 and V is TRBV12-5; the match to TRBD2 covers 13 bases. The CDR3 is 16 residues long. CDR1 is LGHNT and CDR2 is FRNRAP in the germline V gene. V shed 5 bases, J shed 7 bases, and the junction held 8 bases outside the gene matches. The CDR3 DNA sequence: TGTGCTAGTGGTCTAGGGACTAGCGGGATAAGGAATGAGCAGTTCTTC. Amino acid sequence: CASGLGTSGIRNEQFF.

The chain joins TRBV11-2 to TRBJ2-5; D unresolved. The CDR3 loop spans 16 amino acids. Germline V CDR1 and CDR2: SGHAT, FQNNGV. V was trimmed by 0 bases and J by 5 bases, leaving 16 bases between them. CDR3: CASSLDLIWPRETQYF. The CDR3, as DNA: TGTGCCAGCAGCTTAGATCTAATTTGGCCCAGGGAGACCCAGTACTTC.

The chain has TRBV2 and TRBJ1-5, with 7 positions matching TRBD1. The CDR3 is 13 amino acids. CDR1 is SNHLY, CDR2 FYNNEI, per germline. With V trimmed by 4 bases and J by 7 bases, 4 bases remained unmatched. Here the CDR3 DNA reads TGTGCCAGCAGTGCGACAGGGAGACAGCCCCAGCATTTT. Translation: CASSATGRQPQHF.